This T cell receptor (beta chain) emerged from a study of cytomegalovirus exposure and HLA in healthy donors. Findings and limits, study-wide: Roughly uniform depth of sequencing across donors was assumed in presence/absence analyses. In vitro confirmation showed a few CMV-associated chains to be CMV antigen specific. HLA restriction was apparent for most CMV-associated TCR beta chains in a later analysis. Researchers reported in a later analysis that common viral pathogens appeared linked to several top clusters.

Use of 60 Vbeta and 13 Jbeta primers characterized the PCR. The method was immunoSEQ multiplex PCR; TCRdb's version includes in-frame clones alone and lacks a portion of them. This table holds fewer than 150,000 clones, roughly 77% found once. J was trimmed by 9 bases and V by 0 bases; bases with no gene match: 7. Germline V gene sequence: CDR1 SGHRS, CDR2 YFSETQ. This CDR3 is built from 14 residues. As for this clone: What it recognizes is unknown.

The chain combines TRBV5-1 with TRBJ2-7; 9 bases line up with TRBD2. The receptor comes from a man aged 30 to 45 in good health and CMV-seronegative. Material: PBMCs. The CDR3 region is CASSLGLAELGQYF. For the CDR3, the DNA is TGCGCCAGCAGCTTGGGACTAGCGGAGCTCGGGCAGTACTTC.